These 5 T cell receptor beta chains share one sample of origin, sequenced in a study of blood T cell repertoires in COVID-19. Libraries were prepared by immunoSEQ multiplex PCR; TCRdb keeps only in-frame clonotypes and omits some of them. Of some 200,000 clones listed, almost 80% are singletons. Sequenced: PBMCs or T cells enriched from blood (not recorded which). The receptors here all came from a woman aged 50 to 65 who had recovered from COVID-19.

The rearrangement uses TRBV29-1 and TRBJ1-1, with TRBD1 matching over 11 bases. There are 14 residues in the CDR3. Germline V gives CDR1 SQVTM, CDR2 ANQGSEA. The V segment lost 6 bases and the J segment 4 bases; nucleotides outside the gene matches: 7. In DNA form, the CDR3 reads TGCAGCGTCGCCCGTGGGACAGGGGGCACTGAAGCTTTCTTT. It yields the protein CSVARGTGGTEAFF. Full variable domain (outside the CDR3, taken from reference TRBV29-1 and TRBJ1-1): SAVISQKPSRDICQRGTSLTIQCQVDSQVTMMFWYRQQPGQSLTLIATANQGSEATYESGFVIDKFPISRPNLTFSTLTVSNMSPEDSSIYLCSVARGTGGTEAFFGQGTRLTVV.

This clone was recorded once. The chain couples TRBV3-1 (or the pseudogene TRBV3-2) to TRBJ2-7, with 10 bases that match TRBD1. The CDR3 loop spans 17 amino acids. V was clipped by 1 base and J by 3 bases; unmatched bases: 9. CDR1 is LGHDT and CDR2 is YNNKEL in the germline V gene (reference sequence). The CDR3 coding sequence is TGTGCCAGCAGCCAAGGTGGAAGGACAGGGGGAATCTACGAGCAGTACTTC. This gives the protein CASSQGGRTGGIYEQYF.

The chain combines TRBV28 with TRBJ1-5; 10 bases line up with TRBD1. This CDR3 has 14 amino acids. The germline CDR1 and CDR2 sequences are MDHEN and SYDVKM. With V trimmed by 5 bases and J by 7 bases, 5 bases remained unmatched. The CDR3 nucleotides are TGTGCCAGCAGTGCGGGACAGGGGTTCCAGCCCCAGCATTTT. Protein sequence: CASSAGQGFQPQHF.

V is TRBV6-5 and J is TRBJ1-2; 8 nucleotides line up with TRBD1. This CDR3 has 15 residues. V gave up 0 bases and J gave up 8 bases; unmatched junction bases: 8. Germline V CDR1 and CDR2: MNHEY, SVGAGI. The CDR3 DNA sequence: TGTGCCAGCAGTTACTCGGTTGCAGGGGGCGGAGGCTACACCTTC. Translating it yields CASSYSVAGGGGYTF.

This clone was observed a few times. The chain carries TRBV5-1 and TRBJ2-3; 9 bases align to TRBD2. From germline, CDR1 is SGHRS and CDR2 YFSETQ. The CDR3 sequence is 16 residues long. J lost 1 base, V lost 4 bases, and 7 bases had no gene match. The CDR3, as DNA: TGCGCCAGCAGCACTGAACTAGCGGGCCGCACAGATACGCAGTATTTT. Translated: CASSTELAGRTDTQYF.